These 25 T cell receptor beta chains came from one sample sequenced in a study of T cell responses to AZD1222 COVID-19 vaccine. This table comes from immunoSEQ multiplex PCR, and its TCRdb copy is limited to in-frame clones, with some not included. The sample carries tens of thousands of clones, around 78% recorded once. The material sequenced was peripheral blood, taken on day 0 of AZD1222 vaccination. These receptors all stem from an adult in good health.

This chain connects TRBV18 to TRBJ1-2, with D hard to call. V lost 4 bases to trimming and J lost 8 bases, with 20 bases between them. This CDR3 has 15 amino acids. Germline assignment: CDR1 KGHSH and CDR2 LQKENI. In DNA, the CDR3 is TGTGCCAGCTCACAGGAAGTGACACCGAAGGGAGGCTACACCTTC. Translating it yields CASSQEVTPKGGYTF.

This clone was seen a single time. V and J are TRBV11-2 and TRBJ2-5, with 7 positions matching TRBD2. CDR3 length: 13 amino acids. Unmatched junction bases numbered 2, after V lost 6 bases and J lost 1 base. Germline values: CDR1 SGHAT, CDR2 FQNNGV. The CDR3 DNA follows: TGTGCCAGCAGTACGGGAGGCCAAGAGACCCAGTACTTC. This encodes CASSTGGQETQYF.

The gene calls are TRBV11-2 and TRBJ2-2, with TRBD2 matching 14 bases. Germline V lookup: CDR1 SGHAT, CDR2 FQNNGV. The CDR3 length is 19 residues. V lost 6 bases and J lost 4; bases outside the gene matches: 13. The DNA for the CDR3 is TGTGCCAGCAGGGACGGACTAGCGGGAGGCCGGTTGGTCACCGGGGAGCTGTTTTTT. Its translation is CASRDGLAGGRLVTGELFF.

The chain uses TRBV27 and TRBJ2-2; D is perhaps TRBD1 or TRBD2 (7 bases each). V gave up 4 bases and J gave up 5 bases, with 17 bases separating them. From germline, CDR1 is MNHEY and CDR2 SMNVEV (reference sequence). The CDR3 extends over 16 amino acids. The CDR3 loop reads CASSSRGEGRTGELFF. The CDR3 coding sequence is TGTGCCAGCAGTTCCAGGGGGGAGGGCCGTACCGGGGAGCTGTTTTTT.

The chain carries TRBV30 and TRBJ1-5, with 8 bases lining up with TRBD1. This CDR3 is built from 14 residues. The V gene's germline CDR1 is GTSNPN and CDR2 SVGIG (reference sequence). V lost 5 bases and J lost 5; bases outside the gene matches: 8. The CDR3 loop reads CAWSRDRPYQPQHF. The CDR3 DNA sequence: TGTGCCTGGTCCCGGGACAGGCCGTATCAGCCCCAGCATTTT.

The chain joins TRBV16 to TRBJ1-5; D is ambiguous. CDR3 length equals 16 residues. Trimming cost V 2 bases and J 2 bases, with 13 bases left between them. The V gene's germline CDR1 is KGHSY and CDR2 FQNENV. CDR3 sequence reads: CASSQPTGVGNQPQHF. The CDR3 bases are TGTGCCAGCAGCCAACCTACGGGAGTTGGCAATCAGCCCCAGCATTTT.

Only a few counts were recorded for this clone. The chain employs TRBV27 and TRBJ2-2; TRBD1 aligns across 9 bases. Germline V gene data show CDR1 as MNHEY and CDR2 as SMNVEV (reference sequence). The CDR3 totals 16 residues. V lost 5 bases and J lost 5; bases outside the gene matches: 9. CDR3 in DNA: TGTGCCAGCAGTCCTACCGGGACAGGGAATACCGGGGAGCTGTTTTTT. Translation: CASSPTGTGNTGELFF.

The chain joins TRBV2 to TRBJ1-1; perhaps TRBD1 as D (5 bases). This CDR3 spans 14 amino acids. V gave up 4 bases and J gave up 5 bases, with 14 bases separating them. From germline, CDR1 is SNHLY and CDR2 FYNNEI. The CDR3 nucleotides read TGTGCCAGCAGTGCCCTTGGCGGGGGAACTGAAGCTTTCTTT. Translating it yields CASSALGGGTEAFF.

The rearrangement joins TRBV5-8 to TRBJ1-2, with 9 positions matching TRBD1. The CDR3 contains 14 residues. Trimming took 4 bases from V and 4 from J; bases not matched to a gene: 5. Germline CDR1 SGHTS, CDR2 YDEGEE. CDR3 nucleotides: TGTGCCAGCAGCCCACGGACAGGGGTCTATGGCTACACCTTC. Translating it yields CASSPRTGVYGYTF.

The chain links TRBV7-9 to TRBJ1-2; perhaps TRBD1 as D (6 bases). The length of the CDR3 is 15 residues. V was trimmed by 7 bases and J by 5 bases, leaving 20 bases between them. Germline V gene data show CDR1 as SEHNR and CDR2 as FQNEAQ (reference sequence). CDR3 coding DNA: TGTGCCAGCACCCCCCCAATAGTGGACAGTTATGGCTACACCTTC. Translating it yields CASTPPIVDSYGYTF.

The J gene is TRBJ2-5, the V gene TRBV5-1; D is undetermined. The CDR3 contains 14 residues. V was trimmed by 0 bases and J by 5 bases, leaving 11 bases between them. From germline, CDR1 is SGHRS and CDR2 YFSETQ. This chain's CDR3 is CASSLDQVLETQYF. The CDR3 DNA reads TGCGCCAGCAGCTTGGATCAGGTTTTGGAGACCCAGTACTTC.

This chain links TRBV4-1 with TRBJ1-2; D remains unclear. With 1 base removed from V and 4 bases from J, the gap between germline ends came to 13 bases. CDR3 length equals 15 residues. Germline values: CDR1 MGHRA, CDR2 YSYEKL. The CDR3 reads CASSQGFEYGYGYTF. The CDR3 DNA follows: TGCGCCAGCAGCCAAGGGTTTGAGTATGGCTATGGCTACACCTTC.

V usage is TRBV29-1 and J usage is TRBJ1-1; D is unresolved. Trimming cost V 3 bases and J 7 bases, with 12 bases left between them. Germline loops: CDR1 SQVTM, CDR2 ANQGSEA. CDR3 size: 12 residues. The CDR3, as DNA: TGCAGCGTTGATTCTATGGCAGATGAAGCTTTCTTT. Protein: CSVDSMADEAFF.

The V gene is TRBV7-2, the J gene TRBJ1-6; weak D call: TRBD1 (5 bases). CDR3 length equals 18 residues. Germline V gene sequence: CDR1 SGHTA, CDR2 FQGNSA. Between the trimmed V and J ends, which lost 1 base and 7 bases, there was a span of 20 bases. The CDR3, as DNA: TGTGCCAGCAGCTTAGAGGGGCGTCAGGGTGGGTCGAATTCACCCCTCCACTTT. Encoded protein: CASSLEGRQGGSNSPLHF.

The V call is TRBV4-3, the J call TRBJ2-1, with TRBD2 matching 7 bases. This CDR3 has 16 amino acids. The V gene's germline CDR1 is LGHNA and CDR2 YSLEER. The junction had 9 bases not matched to a gene; V was cut back by 3 bases and J by 4 bases. The CDR3 loop is CASSHRASGSYNEQFF. The CDR3 DNA is TGCGCCAGCAGCCATCGGGCTAGCGGAAGTTACAATGAGCAGTTCTTC.

J is TRBJ2-7 and V is TRBV21-1. TRBV21-1 corresponds to a pseudogene. The CDR3 contains 14 residues. The CDR3 spells CASSKGGFSYEQYF. The CDR3 DNA reads as TGTGCCAGCAGCAAAGGGGGGTTCTCCTACGAGCAGTACTTC.

The rearrangement links TRBV19 to TRBJ2-2; the D gene could be TRBD1 or TRBD2 (5 bases each). V lost 3 bases to trimming and J lost 6 bases, with 14 bases between them. This CDR3 comprises 15 residues. Germline CDR1 is LNHDA and CDR2 is SQIVND (reference sequence). DNA of the CDR3: TGTGCCAGTAGTATGGGAGACAGTGGCGCCGGGGAGCTGTTTTTT. It codes for CASSMGDSGAGELFF.

The genes are TRBV7-8 and TRBJ1-1; D is unresolved. The germline V gene has CDR1 SGHVS and CDR2 FQNEAQ. Trimming pared 5 bases from V and 1 base from J, leaving 11 bases between. The CDR3 is made up of 14 amino acids. CDR3 bases: TGTGCCAGCAGCGTCGGACTGCGGAACACTGAAGCTTTCTTT. It translates to CASSVGLRNTEAFF.

The chain carries TRBV14 and TRBJ1-2; D uncertain. The V gene's germline CDR1 is SGHDN and CDR2 FVKESK. The CDR3 spans 15 residues. V was cut by 3 bases and J by 3 bases, with 14 bases left in between. CDR3 coding DNA: TGTGCCAGCAGCCAGGAAGGCCTGGGAGACTATGGCTACACCTTC. It specifies CASSQEGLGDYGYTF.

The chain links TRBV3-1 (or the pseudogene TRBV3-2) to TRBJ2-2, with 11 bases lining up with TRBD2. The germline V gene encodes CDR1 LGHDT and CDR2 YNNKEL (reference sequence). The CDR3 contains 18 residues. The ends lost 1 base at V and 6 bases at J; junction bases unmatched: 10. In DNA form, the CDR3 reads TGTGCCAGCAGCCAAGGCGATCTTTTAGCGGGAGGGGCCGGGGAGCTGTTTTTT. It yields the protein CASSQGDLLAGGAGELFF.

This clone showed up just a few times. Other DNA sequences from this sample encode an identical CDR3 as well. This chain uses TRBV12-2 with TRBJ2-1; TRBD2 is the table's D call, not checked against the DNA. TRBV12-2 is marked as a pseudogene. This CDR3 has 13 residues. CDR3 in amino acids: CARRAGGVDEQFF. In DNA form, the CDR3 reads TGTGCAAGGCGCGCGGGGGGGGTCGATGAGCAGTTCTTC.

The genes are TRBV2 and TRBJ2-7, with D possibly matching TRBD2 (7 bases). Germline values: CDR1 SNHLY, CDR2 FYNNEI. CDR3 size: 13 residues. The V gene lost 8 bases and the J gene lost 7 bases, with 18 bases spanning the gap. The CDR3 nucleotides are TGTGCCAGCCGAAGTCGGGGGGCGCGGGAGCAGTACTTC. Its protein is CASRSRGAREQYF.

This sequence joins TRBV9 and TRBJ1-2, with D possibly TRBD1 on 5 matching bases. Germline V lookup: CDR1 SGDLS, CDR2 YYNGEE. CDR3 length equals 13 residues. V shed 4 bases and J shed 8 bases, with 15 bases lying between them. The CDR3: CASSLGGSWGYTF. The CDR3 DNA is TGTGCCAGCAGCCTCGGGGGGAGTTGGGGCTACACCTTC.

The chain couples TRBV5-1 to TRBJ2-7, with a possible D match to TRBD1 (6 bases). Germline-derived CDR1 and CDR2 are SGHRS and YFSETQ. The CDR3 contains 13 residues. Trimming cost V 3 bases and J 4 bases, with 11 bases left between them. CDR3 coding DNA: TGCGCCAGCAGCTACACAGGGAATTACGAGCAGTACTTC. This sequence encodes CASSYTGNYEQYF.

J is TRBJ1-2 and V is TRBV11-2; 8 bases are shared with TRBD1. Germline CDR1 and CDR2: SGHAT and FQNNGV. The CDR3 loop spans 15 amino acids. V lost 5 bases and J lost 4; bases outside the gene matches: 9. CDR3 region: CASSPRTGIGYGYTF. Written as DNA, the CDR3 is TGTGCCAGCAGCCCGCGGACAGGGATCGGCTATGGCTACACCTTC. The entire variable domain, with the rest obtained from reference TRBV11-2 and TRBJ1-2, is as follows: EAGVAQSPRYKIIEKRQSVAFWCNPISGHATLYWYQQILGQGPKLLIQFQNNGVVDDSQLPKDRFSAERLKGVDSTLKIQPAKLEDSAVYLCASSPRTGIGYGYTFGSGTRLTVV.